This T cell receptor beta chain was retrieved from a study of cytomegalovirus exposure and HLA in healthy donors. Across the whole study: A later analysis reported the same platform for the 120 validation repertoires and the approximately 700 first-cohort repertoires. Points from the study as a whole: Listed as cytomegalovirus-associated were over 150 TCR beta chains. In vitro checks showed that a few CMV-associated chains really do target CMV antigens.

Worth noting for this clone: What it binds is unknown.

TCRdb's copy holds only in-frame clones and misses some; the assay was immunoSEQ multiplex PCR. The sample lists 160,000 or so clones; around 82% were seen once. The J segment lost 5 bases and the V segment lost 6 bases, leaving 9 bases of the junction unmatched. Germline CDR1 is MNHEY and CDR2 is SMNVEV (reference sequence). This CDR3 is built from 16 residues. This TCR was recovered from a man aged 30-40 years in good health and CMV-seropositive. Sample: PBMCs. This chain joins TRBV27 and TRBJ2-5, with 13 bases identical to TRBD2. This CDR3 reads CASRQGLAGAGETQYF. Written as DNA, the CDR3 is TGTGCCAGCAGACAAGGACTAGCGGGAGCGGGGGAGACCCAGTACTTC.